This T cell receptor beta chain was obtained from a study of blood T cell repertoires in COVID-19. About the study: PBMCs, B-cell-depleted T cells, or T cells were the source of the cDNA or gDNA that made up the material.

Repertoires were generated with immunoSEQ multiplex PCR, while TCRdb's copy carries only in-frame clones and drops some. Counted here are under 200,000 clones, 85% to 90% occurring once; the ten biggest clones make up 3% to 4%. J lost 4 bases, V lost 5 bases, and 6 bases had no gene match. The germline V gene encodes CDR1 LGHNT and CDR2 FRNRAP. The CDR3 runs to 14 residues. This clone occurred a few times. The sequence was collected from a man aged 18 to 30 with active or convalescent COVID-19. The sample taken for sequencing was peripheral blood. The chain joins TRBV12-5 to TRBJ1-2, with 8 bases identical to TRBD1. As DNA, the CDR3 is TGTGCTAGTGGTACGCAGGGGGCTAGCTATGGCTACACCTTC. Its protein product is CASGTQGASYGYTF.